Sequencing of this TCR beta chain was carried out in a study of Graves' ophthalmopathy and Graves' hyperthyroidism (dated 2018 in TCRdb). Turning to the overall study: Peripheral blood was collected at initial diagnosis, before any treatment. To tell Graves' ophthalmopathy apart from Graves' hyperthyroidism, and to predict which patients would progress to ophthalmopathy, the study relied on TCR beta repertoire signatures. In total, under 150 blood samples were TCR-sequenced: 43 ophthalmopathy, approximately 75 hyperthyroidism and roughly 17 hyperthyroidism-to-ophthalmopathy patients. A discovery set of 95 to 100 patients (roughly 41 ophthalmopathy, fewer than 60 stable hyperthyroidism) was enrolled to explore V-J signatures distinguishing ophthalmopathy from hyperthyroidism. An independent validation cohort was composed of around 19 hyperthyroidism patients and roughly 16 patients who later progressed from hyperthyroidism to ophthalmopathy. In a handful of hyperthyroidism patients, the T-cell repertoire of thyroid tissue was compared with the T-cell repertoire of blood. Following sampling, methimazole starting at 30 mg daily was administered to hyperthyroidism patients, and high-dose intravenous methylprednisolone was administered to ophthalmopathy patients. The 75 to 100 discovery patients were randomly split 7:3 into training and test sets. Results the study describes overall, beyond this receptor: In validation, the model predicted ophthalmopathy progression with 55% to 71% sensitivity and roughly 72% specificity; roughly 12 predicted patients were CT-confirmed with GO in a median of around 6 months. In cross-validation, the 13-signature model distinguished ophthalmopathy from stable hyperthyroidism with about 89% sensitivity and 81% to 82% specificity, while in the test set the corresponding values were approximately 79% and 70%. Most expanded thyroid clonotypes with frequency above 0.001 were also detected in blood, suggesting blood repertoires may reflect the thyroid immune response. Sample size was not predetermined statistically, and investigators were not blinded to group allocation.

The table lists this clonotype with many counts. Which antigen it targets is not known. No quality values exist for individual bases; no much larger clone is one base distant. For CDR1 and CDR2, the germline V gene (reference sequence) lists SEHNR and FQNEAQ. V has 5 bases trimmed and J has 6 bases trimmed; junction bases matching no gene number 10. The CDR3 goes from the cysteine to the phenylalanine over 15 residues. The kept DNA is CDR3 alone, 45 bases in frame from the first base. For repertoire sequencing, TCR beta CDR3 regions were amplified from RNA transcripts. HTBI primers and the Qiagen OneStep RT-PCR kit were used in a first-round RT-PCR, which was followed by a second-round multiplex PCR, size selection and purification. Sequencing of the libraries was carried out on an Illumina HiSeq2000 in paired-end mode with 100 bp reads. The authors' pipeline ran thus. SOAPnuke was used to process the reads, removing any read that contained adapters or uncalled bases, had a mean Phred below 15, or lacked an exact match to the constant primer or identifier. COPE v1.2.5 was used to merge high-quality paired reads. Each unique nucleotide sequence was defined as a clonotype, and clonotypes were aligned to IMGT TRB V, D and J references with MiTCR v1.1. The analysis was limited to V-J combinations with a frequency above 0.0001, which together covered approximately 99% of the repertoires. For each V-J combination, a TCR clonal expansion and chaos score was defined as the ratio of F50 clonal expansion to chaos observed in the TCRdist matrix. Welch's t-statistics and random forest were used to reduce the features to about a dozen V-J combinations, which were then used as input to a naive Bayes classifier. The Morisita-Horn index was used to measure how similar the thyroid and blood repertoires were. TCRdb trimmed the raw reads at Q25, called clones with MiXCR and kept productive beta chains. Merged by CDR3 protein, the rows form single entries marked with the most common genes and DNA. TCRdb, not the authors, supplied the V and J calls. The sample table records fewer than 250,000 distinct CDR3 sequences; just under 30% of these occur just once. 9.1% of the sample is taken by the ten largest.

Ophthalmopathy patients were characterized by moderately to severely active disease, a Clinical Activity Score of at least 3, a NOSPECS grade of at least 4, and a disease duration under 3 months. Patients with other autoimmune diseases, uncontrolled infections, pregnancy or lactation were excluded. Clinical symptoms, serum thyroxine, TRAb, thyroid ultrasound and orbital computed tomography formed the basis of the diagnosis. PBMCs were isolated from more than 8 ml of fresh peripheral blood by Ficoll-Paque density gradient centrifugation. Total RNA was extracted with Trizol reagent and quality-checked on an Agilent 2100 Bioanalyzer.

The specimen sequenced was peripheral blood. The V and J genes are TRBV7-9 and TRBJ1-1, with TRBD1 identical over 9 junction bases. The receptor was isolated from a middle-aged man with Graves' ophthalmopathy. Donor details come from another sample of the same person, matched by shared clones. The CDR3: CASSPDRGTGSEAFF. The nucleotides are TGTGCCAGCAGCCCGGACAGGGGCACGGGGTCTGAAGCTTTCTTT.